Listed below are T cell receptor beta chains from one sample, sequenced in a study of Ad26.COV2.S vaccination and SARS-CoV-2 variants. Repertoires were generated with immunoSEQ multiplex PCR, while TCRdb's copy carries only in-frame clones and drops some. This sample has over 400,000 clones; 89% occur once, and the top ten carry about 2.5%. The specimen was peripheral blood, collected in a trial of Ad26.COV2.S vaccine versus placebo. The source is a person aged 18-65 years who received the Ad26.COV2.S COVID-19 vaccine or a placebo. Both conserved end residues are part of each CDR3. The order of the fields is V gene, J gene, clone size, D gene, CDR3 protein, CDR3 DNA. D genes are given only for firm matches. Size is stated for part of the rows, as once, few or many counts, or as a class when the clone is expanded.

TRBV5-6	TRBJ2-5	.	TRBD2	CASSGLTSGRFETQYF	TGTGCCAGCAGCGGCCTGACTAGCGGGAGGTTTGAGACCCAGTACTTC
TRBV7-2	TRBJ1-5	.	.	CASSLQTGGNERRPQHF	TGTGCCAGCAGCCTACAGACAGGTGGAAACGAAAGGAGGCCCCAGCATTTT
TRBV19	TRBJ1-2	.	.	CASSISDQNYGYTF	TGTGCCAGTAGTATTTCTGACCAAAACTATGGCTACACCTTC
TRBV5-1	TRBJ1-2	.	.	CASSFGGDYGYTF	TGCGCCAGCAGCTTTGGAGGGGACTATGGCTACACCTTC
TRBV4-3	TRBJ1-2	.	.	CASSQDPSLGVYGYTF	TGCGCCAGCAGCCAAGATCCCTCCCTTGGGGTCTATGGCTACACCTTC
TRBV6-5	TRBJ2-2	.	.	CASSFTAPGELFF	TGTGCCAGCAGTTTCACAGCGCCCGGGGAGCTGTTTTTT
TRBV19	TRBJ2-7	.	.	CASSMWDSFREQYF	TGTGCCAGTAGTATGTGGGACTCTTTTAGGGAGCAGTACTTC
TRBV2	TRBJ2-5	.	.	CASRQNRDETQYF	TGTGCCAGCAGGCAGAACAGGGATGAGACCCAGTACTTC
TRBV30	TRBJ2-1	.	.	CACGTENSYNEQFF	TGTGCCTGTGGGACGGAGAATTCCTACAATGAGCAGTTCTTC
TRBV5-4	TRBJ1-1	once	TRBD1	CASSLQGRGTFF	TGTGCCAGCAGCCTACAGGGGAGGGGAACTTTCTTT
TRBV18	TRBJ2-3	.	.	CASSLSYRTDTQYF	TGTGCCAGCTCACTTAGCTACCGGACAGATACGCAGTATTTT
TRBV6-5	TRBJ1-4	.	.	CASTTRVNEKLFF	TGTGCCAGCACCACGCGGGTGAATGAAAAACTGTTTTTT
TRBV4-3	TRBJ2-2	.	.	CASSPTREGTNTGELFF	TGCGCCAGCAGCCCCACACGAGAGGGGACGAACACCGGGGAGCTGTTTTTT
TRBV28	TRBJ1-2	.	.	CASISQGAGRLGYTF	TGTGCCAGCATCTCTCAAGGGGCCGGTCGCCTAGGCTACACCTTC
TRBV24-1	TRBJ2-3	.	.	CATSDQTGREGGDTQYF	TGTGCCACCAGTGACCAGACAGGGAGGGAAGGAGGGGATACGCAGTATTTT
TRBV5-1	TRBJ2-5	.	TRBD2	CASSPSGGAGQETQYF	TGCGCCAGCAGTCCTAGCGGGGGGGCCGGGCAAGAGACCCAGTACTTC
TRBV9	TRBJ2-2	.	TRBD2	CASSGYSGSYTGELFF	TGTGCCAGCAGCGGATATAGCGGGAGCTACACCGGGGAGCTGTTTTTT
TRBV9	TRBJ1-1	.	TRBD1	CASSGSTGVGTEAFF	TGTGCCAGCAGCGGCAGTACAGGGGTGGGCACTGAAGCTTTCTTT
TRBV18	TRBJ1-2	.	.	CASSPPGGPSNYGYTF	TGTGCCAGCTCGCCCCCGGGGGGCCCCTCTAACTATGGCTACACCTTC
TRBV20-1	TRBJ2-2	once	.	CSASVGSGELFF	TGCAGTGCTAGTGTCGGATCCGGGGAGCTGTTTTTT
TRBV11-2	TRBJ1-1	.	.	CASSLDFWGNTEAFF	TGTGCCAGCAGCTTAGACTTTTGGGGGAATACTGAAGCTTTCTTT
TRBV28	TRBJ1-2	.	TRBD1	CAIQIGQGAGYTF	TGTGCCATTCAAATCGGACAGGGGGCTGGCTACACCTTC
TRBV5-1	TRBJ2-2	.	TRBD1	CASSLNPGQGNTGELFF	TGCGCCAGCAGCCTCAACCCGGGACAGGGTAACACCGGGGAGCTGTTTTTT
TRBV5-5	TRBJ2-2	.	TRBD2	CASSLALAGVYTGELFF	TGTGCCAGCAGCTTGGCCTTAGCGGGGGTTTACACCGGGGAGCTGTTTTTT
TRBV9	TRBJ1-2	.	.	CASSANRGGYTF	TGTGCCAGCAGCGCGAATCGCGGGGGCTACACCTTC
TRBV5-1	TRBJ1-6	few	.	CASSLSLRESGSPLHF	TGCGCCAGCAGCCTGTCATTGAGGGAATCCGGGTCACCCCTCCACTTT
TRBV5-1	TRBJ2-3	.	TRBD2	CASSSKAGGPDTQYF	TGCGCCAGCAGCTCCAAAGCGGGGGGGCCAGATACGCAGTATTTT
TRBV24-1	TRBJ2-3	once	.	CATSDSHRAGSTDTQYF	TGTGCCACCAGTGATTCACACCGGGCTGGATCCACAGATACGCAGTATTTT
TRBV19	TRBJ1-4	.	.	CASSSRWGGEKLFF	TGTGCCAGTAGCTCCCGGTGGGGGGGCGAAAAACTGTTTTTT
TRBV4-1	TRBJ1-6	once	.	CASSQERGGFGSPLHF	TGCGCCAGCAGCCAAGAGCGCGGCGGGTTTGGCTCACCCCTCCACTTT
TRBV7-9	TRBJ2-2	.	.	CASSLIPRGDTGELFF	TGTGCCAGCAGCTTAATCCCCAGGGGGGACACCGGGGAGCTGTTTTTT
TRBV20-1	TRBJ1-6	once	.	CSAVRGSPLHF	TGCAGTGCCGTTCGGGGTTCACCCCTCCACTTT
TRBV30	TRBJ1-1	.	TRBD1	CAEKTGAYTEAFF	TGTGCCGAAAAAACAGGGGCCTACACTGAAGCTTTCTTT
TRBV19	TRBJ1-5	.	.	CASNPIQGFEPQHF	TGTGCCAGTAATCCCATACAGGGCTTTGAGCCCCAGCATTTT
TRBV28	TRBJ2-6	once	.	CAVRDTIPWGANVLTF	TGTGCCGTCCGGGACACCATTCCCTGGGGGGCCAACGTCCTGACTTTC
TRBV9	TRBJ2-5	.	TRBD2	CASSGSGLSRAGLNF	TGTGCCAGCAGTGGGTCGGGTCTTTCGAGAGCGGGGTTAAACTTC
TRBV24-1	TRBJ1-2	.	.	CAVASRGYTF	TGTGCCGTCGCTTCGCGGGGCTACACCTTC
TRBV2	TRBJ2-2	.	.	CASTPSPSTGELFF	TGTGCCAGCACCCCCTCCCCTAGCACCGGGGAGCTGTTTTTT
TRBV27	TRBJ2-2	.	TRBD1	CASSARLDRVGELFF	TGTGCCAGCAGTGCACGCCTGGACAGGGTAGGGGAGCTGTTTTTT
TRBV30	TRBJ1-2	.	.	CAGARGYGYTF	TGTGCCGGGGCTAGGGGCTATGGCTACACCTTC
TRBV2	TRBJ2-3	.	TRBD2	CASNRLAGTDTQYF	TGTGCCAGCAACCGACTAGCGGGCACAGATACGCAGTATTTT
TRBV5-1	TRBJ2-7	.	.	CASSLEIQANSYEQYF	TGCGCCAGCAGCTTGGAAATCCAGGCCAACTCCTACGAGCAGTACTTC
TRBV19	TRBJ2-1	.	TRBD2	CASSTWLIAGDYNEQFF	TGTGCCAGTAGTACTTGGCTGATAGCGGGGGATTACAATGAGCAGTTCTTC
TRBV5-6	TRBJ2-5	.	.	CASSSRLQGLAETQYF	TGTGCCAGCAGCAGCAGGCTCCAGGGTCTAGCAGAGACCCAGTACTTC
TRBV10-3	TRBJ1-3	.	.	CATQDYSGNTIYF	TGTGCCACCCAGGACTACTCTGGAAACACCATATATTTT
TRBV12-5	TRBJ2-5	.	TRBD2	CASGLILAGRKETQYF	TGTGCTAGTGGTTTAATCCTAGCGGGGCGCAAAGAGACCCAGTACTTC
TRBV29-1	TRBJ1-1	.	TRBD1	CSVEDVVRRGGFRNTEAFF	TGCAGCGTTGAAGATGTGGTCCGCAGGGGGGGATTTAGGAACACTGAAGCTTTCTTT
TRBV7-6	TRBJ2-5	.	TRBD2	CASALEAGEETQYF	TGTGCCAGCGCCCTCGAAGCGGGAGAAGAGACCCAGTACTTC
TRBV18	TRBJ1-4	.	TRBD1	CASSPQDRVRGEKLFF	TGTGCCAGCTCACCACAAGACAGGGTGAGGGGAGAAAAACTGTTTTTT
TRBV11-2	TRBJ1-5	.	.	CASSFGWPNQPQHF	TGTGCCAGCAGCTTTGGATGGCCTAATCAGCCCCAGCATTTT
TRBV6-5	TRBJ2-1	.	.	CASKLLAGIYNEQFF	TGTGCCAGCAAGTTATTGGCGGGGATCTACAATGAGCAGTTCTTC
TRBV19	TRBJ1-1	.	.	CASSIGRDTEAFF	TGTGCCAGTAGTATAGGACGGGACACTGAAGCTTTCTTT